This section outlines one T cell receptor (beta chain) sequence together with its context. Via MiXCR, TCRdb re-called the reads, giving one row per CDR3 protein. Of about 360,000 distinct CDR3 sequences listed, 15% to 20% are singletons. This specimen comes from a study of T cell repertoires in cytomegalovirus infection. The CDR3 runs to 15 residues. The V gene's germline CDR1 is SEHNR and CDR2 FQNEAQ (reference sequence). Germline trimming cut 4 bases from V and 7 bases from J; bases unmatched to any gene: 5. The sequence was obtained from a human donor in good health (CMV status not recorded). Some clones in this sample may be carry-over from other donors' samples. The source material was PBMCs. The chain uses TRBV7-9 and TRBJ2-1, with TRBD2 matching 12 bases. The chain's CDR3 is CASSSSGRAGNEQFF. CDR3 bases: TGTGCCAGCAGCTCTAGCGGGAGGGCCGGGAATGAGCAGTTCTTC.